This T cell receptor (beta chain) was observed in a study of metastatic and nonmetastatic thyroid tumors. Broader study findings: Malignant tumors reportedly showed significantly higher TCR beta diversity than benign nodules in both blood and tumor.

This CDR3 is built from 15 residues. The germline V gene encodes CDR1 MNHNS and CDR2 SASEGT. V lost 2 bases, J lost 0 bases, and 3 bases stayed unmatched. About this clone itself: Its antigen is as yet unknown.

Under the authors' procedure: It was from CDR3 differences across clinicopathological groups that a distant-metastasis classifier for papillary thyroid cancer was built. MiXCR was used by TCRdb to re-call the PCR reads. TCRdb's processing, not the authors', yielded these V and J calls. The sample yields some 38,000 clones, roughly 45% seen once. Among the patients, none had received any treatment before thyroid surgery. Sequences were obtained from tumor tissue. This chain uses TRBV6-1 with TRBJ1-2; 7 bases are a match to TRBD1. The sequence was obtained from a male donor with papillary thyroid cancer or a benign thyroid nodule (not recorded which). Some clones in this sample may be carry-over from other donors' samples. The CDR3 loop is CASSEIDRANYGYTF. CDR3 DNA: TGTGCCAGCAGTGAAATAGACAGGGCTAACTATGGCTACACCTTC.